Following are 22 T cell receptor beta chains from one sample sequenced in a study of shared clonotypes between healthy human individuals. Only in-frame clones appear in the TCRdb table, and some are missing; sequencing was by immunoSEQ multiplex PCR. Among about 1,900,000 clones listed, just under 95% were seen once. Selected positively for CCR7 and CD45RO-negative, naive CD8 cells excluded terminally differentiated effector memory CD45RA+ cells. Sequencing was carried out using naive CD8+ T cells sorted from blood. The receptors were gathered from a man aged 18 to 30 in good health.

The chain combines TRBV19 with TRBJ1-5; no definite D call. Germline-derived CDR1 and CDR2 are LNHDA and SQIVND (reference sequence). The V and J ends lost 0 bases and 5 bases respectively, with 11 bases between them. The CDR3 covers 15 residues. CDR3 in DNA: TGTGCCAGTAGTATAGATCGGGAGGGATATCAGCCCCAGCATTTT. The encoded protein is CASSIDREGYQPQHF. The complete variable domain, with remaining parts taken from reference TRBV19 and TRBJ1-5, reads DGGITQSPKYLFRKEGQNVTLSCEQNLNHDAMYWYRQDPGQGLRLIYYSQIVNDFQKGDIAEGYSVSREKKESFPLTVTSAQKNPTAFYLCASSIDREGYQPQHFGDGTRLSIL.

The chain links TRBV4-3 to TRBJ2-2, with 10 bases identical to TRBD2. Germline loops: CDR1 LGHNA, CDR2 YSLEER. Trimming at V came to 0 bases and at J to 3 bases, leaving 4 bases not matched to a gene. This CDR3 region has 17 residues. In DNA form, the CDR3 reads TGCGCCAGCAGCCAAGATCTTCTAGCGGGAGACACCGGGGAGCTGTTTTTT. Translation gives CASSQDLLAGDTGELFF.

The J gene is TRBJ1-1, the V gene TRBV19; D gene uncertain. This CDR3 region has 13 residues. Trimming took 4 bases from V and 1 from J, leaving 7 bases between them. Germline V lookup: CDR1 LNHDA, CDR2 SQIVND (reference sequence). The CDR3 is CASSNTPNTEAFF. In DNA form, the CDR3 reads TGTGCCAGTAGTAATACCCCGAACACTGAAGCTTTCTTT.

The CDR3 loop is CASSLVVDTLSYEQYF. DNA of the CDR3: TGTGCCAGCAGCCTAGTAGTAGACACTCTATCCTACGAGCAGTACTTC. The chain is built from TRBV7-9 and TRBJ2-7, with D hard to call. The V gene's germline CDR1 is SEHNR and CDR2 FQNEAQ (reference sequence). This CDR3 is built from 16 residues. V shed 5 bases and J shed 1 base, with 18 bases lying between them.

The chain is built from TRBV6-5 and TRBJ2-7; D is tentatively TRBD1 or TRBD2 (6 bases each). Trimming left V 0 bases short and J 3 bases short, with 15 bases between. CDR1 MNHEY and CDR2 SVGAGI come from the germline V gene. The CDR3 covers 16 residues. The CDR3 loop is CASSYSISEGHYEQYF. In DNA, the CDR3 is TGTGCCAGCAGTTACTCGATTTCGGAGGGACACTACGAGCAGTACTTC.

The table lists this clone with a count of one. The chain joins TRBV6-5 to TRBJ2-1; perhaps TRBD1 as D (6 bases). Trimming left V 6 bases short and J 7 bases short, with 10 bases between. The CDR3 contains 12 residues. Germline CDR1 is MNHEY and CDR2 is SVGAGI. The CDR3 DNA reads TGTGCCAGCAGCCCAGGGGATAATGAGCAGTTCTTC. It codes for CASSPGDNEQFF.

On this clone itself: This sample also contains other DNA sequences that code for the same CDR3. The chain combines TRBV4-1 with TRBJ2-5; maybe TRBD2 (5 bases). Germline CDR1 and CDR2: MGHRA and YSYEKL. There are 14 residues in the CDR3. Trimming took 2 bases from V and 2 from J, leaving 9 bases between them. The DNA for the CDR3 is TGCGCCAGCAGCCAATTACCGGGACAAGAGACCCAGTACTTC. Residues: CASSQLPGQETQYF.

This clone was seen a single time. This rearrangement joins TRBV11-2 to TRBJ1-5, with D tentatively TRBD1 (5 bases). The V gene lost 1 base and the J gene lost 4 bases, with 11 bases spanning the gap. This CDR3 is 15 amino acids long. Per the germline V gene, CDR1 is SGHAT and CDR2 is FQNNGV. CDR3 DNA sequence: TGTGCCAGCAGCTTAGGGGTTGGGGGGAATCAGCCCCAGCATTTT. Its protein product is CASSLGVGGNQPQHF.

V and J are TRBV27 and TRBJ2-7, with 11 bases that match TRBD2. Germline V lookup: CDR1 MNHEY, CDR2 SMNVEV (reference sequence). This CDR3 has 15 residues. V was clipped by 0 bases and J by 5 bases; unmatched bases: 3. CDR3 bases: TGTGCCAGCAGTTTATCAGGGACTAGCGGCGACGAGCAGTACTTC. Encoded protein: CASSLSGTSGDEQYF.

This clone was seen a single time. The chain employs TRBV5-6 and TRBJ2-5; D gene uncertain. Germline CDR1 SGHDT, CDR2 YYEEEE. The CDR3 loop spans 15 amino acids. Trimming stripped 4 bases from V and 2 bases from J, with 15 bases between. The CDR3 region has the DNA TGTGCCAGCAGCAAACCCGAGCCCCCGCAAGAGACCCAGTACTTC. This encodes CASSKPEPPQETQYF.

This chain connects TRBV6-5 to TRBJ2-7; 7 bases are shared with TRBD2. Losses at the gene ends were 6 bases for V and 3 bases for J; bases not matched to a gene: 11. This CDR3 spans 15 amino acids. Germline V CDR1 and CDR2: MNHEY, SVGAGI. This CDR3 is CASSLLAEGYYEQYF. The CDR3 coding sequence is TGTGCCAGCAGCCTCCTAGCGGAAGGTTACTACGAGCAGTACTTC.

This clone was counted only a few times. The V call is TRBV29-1, the J call TRBJ1-2, with 7 bases that match TRBD1. Germline trimming cut 6 bases from V and 2 bases from J; bases unmatched to any gene: 6. The CDR3 runs to 13 residues. CDR1 and CDR2 from the germline V gene are SQVTM and ANQGSEA. Here the CDR3 DNA reads TGCAGCGTAGGCGAACAGGGGAACTATGGCTACACCTTC. Amino acids: CSVGEQGNYGYTF. The full variable domain, with the rest looked up from reference TRBV29-1 and TRBJ1-2, is SAVISQKPSRDICQRGTSLTIQCQVDSQVTMMFWYRQQPGQSLTLIATANQGSEATYESGFVIDKFPISRPNLTFSTLTVSNMSPEDSSIYLCSVGEQGNYGYTFGSGTRLTVV.

The chain has TRBV7-9 and TRBJ1-6, with 9 bases identical to TRBD1. The V and J ends lost 3 bases and 8 bases, in that order; junction bases with no gene match: 2. Germline CDR1 reads SEHNR; CDR2 reads FQNEAQ (reference sequence). CDR3 length equals 14 residues. This CDR3 reads CASSLGQGHSPLHF. CDR3 coding DNA: TGTGCCAGCAGCTTGGGACAGGGACATTCACCCCTCCACTTT.

The V and J genes are TRBV27 and TRBJ2-3, with unresolved D. The CDR3 has 14 amino acids. The V end was cut by 2 bases, the J end by 2 bases, with 8 bases between. Germline V gives CDR1 MNHEY, CDR2 SMNVEV (reference sequence). The chain's CDR3 is CASSLLSNTDTQYF. For the CDR3, the DNA is TGTGCCAGCAGTTTACTTTCGAACACAGATACGCAGTATTTT.

V usage is TRBV7-8 and J usage is TRBJ2-2; D could derive from TRBD1 or TRBD2 (5 bases each). The V gene's germline CDR1 is SGHVS and CDR2 FQNEAQ. V lost 5 bases and J 2 bases, leaving 9 bases between the germline ends. The CDR3 spans 14 residues. CDR3 bases: TGTGCCAGCAGCGGGGGACCTAACACCGGGGAGCTGTTTTTT. Encoded protein: CASSGGPNTGELFF. The variable domain in full, with the rest retrieved from reference TRBV7-8 and TRBJ2-2, is GAGVSQSPRYKVAKRGQDVALRCDPISGHVSLFWYQQALGQGPEFLTYFQNEAQLDKSGLPSDRFFAERPEGSVSTLKIQRTQQEDSAVYLCASSGGPNTGELFFGEGSRLTVL.

Note on this clone: Other DNA sequences in the sample encode the same CDR3. This sequence joins TRBV7-6 and TRBJ1-2; a possible D gene is TRBD1 (5 bases). V was trimmed by 3 bases and J by 5 bases, leaving 10 bases between them. CDR3 length: 13 residues. Germline V gene lookup returns CDR1 SGHVS and CDR2 FNYEAQ. CDR3 region: CASSFGTDYGYTF. In DNA form, the CDR3 reads TGTGCCAGCAGCTTCGGGACGGATTATGGCTACACCTTC.

The chain carries TRBV7-2 and TRBJ2-7; 9 bases line up with TRBD1. CDR3 length: 17 residues. Looked up from germline, CDR1 is SGHTA and CDR2 is FQGNSA. V lost 2 bases and J lost 0; bases outside the gene matches: 8. CDR3 residues: CASSLPRTGDYSYEQYF. CDR3 coding DNA: TGTGCCAGCAGCTTACCACGGACAGGGGACTACTCCTACGAGCAGTACTTC.

The sample holds one count of this clone. The rearrangement links TRBV6-1 to TRBJ2-5; D possibly corresponds to TRBD2 (5 bases). Looked up from germline, CDR1 is MNHNS and CDR2 is SASEGT. The CDR3 length is 15 residues. Trimming cost V 1 base and J 5 bases, with 14 bases left between them. The CDR3 protein is CASSEEPSTMETQYF. In nucleotides, the CDR3 is TGTGCCAGCAGTGAAGAGCCTAGCACGATGGAGACCCAGTACTTC.

This sequence joins TRBV9 and TRBJ2-2; TRBD1 aligns across 7 bases. Looked up from germline, CDR1 is SGDLS and CDR2 is YYNGEE. The CDR3 covers 14 residues. With V trimmed by 3 bases and J by 7 bases, 6 bases remained unmatched. The CDR3 nucleotides read TGTGCCAGCAGCGCCGGGACAGTCGACGGGGAGCTGTTTTTT. It codes for CASSAGTVDGELFF.

The chain employs TRBV6-1 and TRBJ1-3; D call uncertain. Trimming shortened V by 2 bases and J by 0 bases, and 8 bases separated the two germline ends. This CDR3 has 15 amino acids. Germline V gene data show CDR1 as MNHNS and CDR2 as SASEGT. In DNA, the CDR3 is TGTGCCAGCAGTGAATGGGCCCTCTCTGGAAACACCATATATTTT. Its translation: CASSEWALSGNTIYF.

This chain connects TRBV13 to TRBJ2-1; 7 bases are a match to TRBD2. The V segment lost 1 base and the J segment 0 bases; nucleotides outside the gene matches: 6. CDR3 length equals 17 residues. The V gene's germline CDR1 is PRHDT and CDR2 FYEKMQ (reference sequence). The CDR3 nucleotides read TGTGCCAGCAGCTTAGCCGGGGAGGGTGGCTCCTACAATGAGCAGTTCTTC. Its protein is CASSLAGEGGSYNEQFF. The full variable domain, completed using reference TRBV13 and TRBJ2-1, is AAGVIQSPRHLIKEKRETATLKCYPIPRHDTVYWYQQGPGQDPQFLISFYEKMQSDKGSIPDRFSAQQFSDYHSELNMSSLELGDSALYFCASSLAGEGGSYNEQFFGPGTRLTVL.

The CDR3 loop reads CASPRPSLNEKLFF. The CDR3 DNA reads as TGTGCCAGCCCCAGGCCGTCATTAAATGAAAAACTGTTTTTT. The chain employs TRBV6-1 and TRBJ1-4; D gene ambiguous. Trimming shortened V by 8 bases and J by 5 bases, and 15 bases separated the two germline ends. CDR1 and CDR2 (germline): MNHNS, SASEGT. The CDR3 runs 14 residues.